One sample yielded the 25 T cell receptor beta chains listed below, sequenced in a study of T cell responses to AZD1222 COVID-19 vaccine. Some clones are missing from TCRdb's copy, which holds only in-frame ones; the method was immunoSEQ multiplex PCR. This table has some 160,000 clones, 85% to 95% appearing once. The specimen was peripheral blood, collected on day 0 of AZD1222 vaccination. The receptors here all came from an adult in good health.

The genes are TRBV6-5 and TRBJ2-7; D not resolved. The CDR3 is 13 residues long. Germline CDR1 and CDR2: MNHEY and SVGAGI. Trimming stripped 6 bases from V and 4 bases from J, with 13 bases between. The CDR3 loop is CASSYYSLYEQYF. CDR3 DNA: TGTGCCAGCAGCTATTACAGCTTGTACGAGCAGTACTTC.

The rearrangement uses TRBV7-9 and TRBJ2-3; perhaps D is TRBD1 or TRBD2 (5 bases each). The CDR3 length is 17 residues. The V and J ends lost 4 bases and 2 bases respectively, with 19 bases between them. In germline, CDR1 is SEHNR, CDR2 FQNEAQ (reference sequence). The CDR3 bases are TGTGCCAGCAGCTCCGGCGCACGGGGCGGCGTCACAGATACGCAGTATTTT. It translates to CASSSGARGGVTDTQYF.

The rearrangement uses TRBV6-5 and TRBJ1-3; D unresolved. CDR1 is MNHEY and CDR2 is SVGAGI in the germline V gene. The V and J ends lost 6 bases and 0 bases respectively, with 6 bases between them. The CDR3 is made up of 13 amino acids. DNA for the CDR3: TGTGCCAGCAGACTATTCTCTGGAAACACCATATATTTT. This encodes CASRLFSGNTIYF.

This sequence joins TRBV28 and TRBJ1-5; tentative D call: TRBD1 (5 bases). Germline CDR1 MDHEN, CDR2 SYDVKM. This CDR3 is built from 14 residues. The V end lost 5 bases, the J end lost 0 bases, and 8 bases lay between the germline ends. The CDR3 DNA is TGTGCCAGCAGTCGGGACTCTAGCAATCAGCCCCAGCATTTT. Amino acid sequence: CASSRDSSNQPQHF.

A word on this clone: The conserved closing phenylalanine or tryptophan is absent in this CDR3, likely reflecting a read error. The limits of the CDR3 on the DNA are not certain, so only TCRdb's listed CDR3 is given. The rearrangement joins TRBV5-4 to TRBJ1-2; the table assigns TRBD1, which was not confirmed against the DNA. The CDR3 length is 9 residues, termini included. In germline, CDR1 is SGHNT, CDR2 YYREEE (reference sequence). This chain's CDR3 is CASSFHSGV.

V is TRBV10-3 and J is TRBJ1-5; D possibly corresponds to TRBD1 (6 bases). The V end was cut by 3 bases, the J end by 1 base, with 10 bases between. Germline-derived CDR1 and CDR2 are ENHRY and SYGVKD. CDR3 length: 15 amino acids. CDR3 sequence (DNA): TGTGCCATCAGTGAAGGGGGAACGAGCAATCAGCCCCAGCATTTT. Residues: CAISEGGTSNQPQHF.

The chain carries TRBV28 and TRBJ1-3; no firm D call. V lost 6 bases and J lost 2, with 2 bases in between. This CDR3 has 11 residues. Germline values: CDR1 MDHEN, CDR2 SYDVKM. The CDR3 sequence: CASRAGNTIYF. CDR3 DNA: TGTGCCAGCAGGGCTGGAAACACCATATATTTT.

The CDR3 DNA sequence: TGTGCCAGCAGTGAACGCGGGGGCGGCACTGAAGCTTTCTTT. Its translation is CASSERGGGTEAFF. The J gene is TRBJ1-1, the V gene TRBV6-1, with D possibly being TRBD1 (6 bases). Trimming took 2 bases from V and 4 from J, leaving 11 bases between them. The CDR3 contains 14 residues. From germline, CDR1 is MNHNS and CDR2 SASEGT.

This clone has just one count. The chain joins TRBV11-2 to TRBJ1-6; D might be TRBD1 (5 bases). The CDR3 loop spans 15 amino acids. Trimming pared 4 bases from V and 8 bases from J, leaving 15 bases between. From germline, CDR1 is SGHAT and CDR2 FQNNGV. The CDR3 here is CASSYTWGEDSPLHF. In nucleotides, the CDR3 is TGTGCCAGCAGCTACACTTGGGGGGAGGATTCACCCCTCCACTTT.

The chain links TRBV24-1 to TRBJ1-1; D unclear. From germline, CDR1 is KGHDR and CDR2 SFDVKD. The CDR3 spans 14 residues. The V gene lost 10 bases and the J gene lost 1 base, with 15 bases spanning the gap. This CDR3 reads CATVGSRRNTEAFF. The CDR3 DNA follows: TGTGCCACGGTCGGGAGTCGGAGGAACACTGAAGCTTTCTTT.

The chain couples TRBV30 to TRBJ1-1, with 8 bases fitting TRBD1. The CDR3 loop spans 16 amino acids. Germline V gene data show CDR1 as GTSNPN and CDR2 as SVGIG (reference sequence). The J segment lost 7 bases and the V segment lost 0 bases, leaving 13 bases of the junction unmatched. CDR3 sequence (DNA): TGTGCCTGGAGTGTACCCTGGGCCAGGGGGCGCGATGAAGCTTTCTTT. Amino acids: CAWSVPWARGRDEAFF. The full variable domain, completed using reference TRBV30 and TRBJ1-1, is SQTIHQWPATLVQPVGSPLSLECTVEGTSNPNLYWYRQAAGRGLQLLFYSVGIGQISSEVPQNLSASRPQDRQFILSSKKLLLSDSGFYLCAWSVPWARGRDEAFFGQGTRLTVV.

V is TRBV29-1 and J is TRBJ2-3; the D call may be TRBD1 or TRBD2 (5 bases each). V lost 7 bases, J lost 5 bases, and 16 bases lay in between. Germline lookup yields CDR1 SQVTM and CDR2 ANQGSEA. The CDR3 is 13 residues long. In DNA form, the CDR3 reads TGCAGCGCCGCCAGAGGGGCCGGAGATACGCAGTATTTT. This gives the protein CSAARGAGDTQYF.

This sequence joins TRBV19 and TRBJ1-4; TRBD1 aligns across 9 bases. The CDR3 spans 14 residues. Germline trimming cut 6 bases from V and 8 bases from J; bases unmatched to any gene: 7. Germline V lookup: CDR1 LNHDA, CDR2 SQIVND (reference sequence). CDR3 coding DNA: TGTGCCAGTAGCCCTACAGGGGGCGAGGAAAAACTGTTTTTT. This gives the protein CASSPTGGEEKLFF.

V is TRBV19 and J is TRBJ2-5; no definite D call. The V and J ends lost 0 bases and 5 bases respectively, with 7 bases between them. CDR1 and CDR2 (germline): LNHDA, SQIVND (reference sequence). This CDR3 is built from 13 residues. The CDR3 sequence is CASSIDPQETQYF. The CDR3 DNA is TGTGCCAGTAGTATAGATCCACAGGAGACCCAGTACTTC.

This chain links TRBV7-8 with TRBJ2-6, with D maybe TRBD1 (6 bases). This CDR3 has 16 residues. The V gene's germline CDR1 is SGHVS and CDR2 FQNEAQ. V was trimmed by 6 bases and J by 2 bases, leaving 14 bases between them. The CDR3 protein is CASRDLNRAGANVLTF. The CDR3 nucleotides are TGTGCCAGCAGAGACTTAAACAGGGCTGGGGCCAACGTCCTGACTTTC.

The chain employs TRBV7-8 and TRBJ1-6; no clear D gene. CDR3 length: 13 amino acids. Trimming removed 5 bases at V and 3 bases at J, with 5 bases between. Germline V lookup: CDR1 SGHVS, CDR2 FQNEAQ. CDR3 DNA sequence: TGTGCCAGCAGCCCAAACTATAATTCACCCCTCCACTTT. This translates into CASSPNYNSPLHF.

The chain links TRBV10-3 to TRBJ2-5, with a weak D call TRBD1 (5 bases). Per the germline V gene, CDR1 is ENHRY and CDR2 is SYGVKD. The V end lost 7 bases, the J end lost 3 bases, and 12 bases lay between the germline ends. The CDR3 totals 13 residues. The CDR3 coding sequence is TGTGCCATCACCCCAGGGTCGGAAGAGACCCAGTACTTC. It yields the protein CAITPGSEETQYF.

In the case of this clone: Other DNA sequences in the sample encode the same CDR3. The gene calls are TRBV7-2 and TRBJ2-7; TRBD1 or TRBD2 may be the D gene (5 bases each). Germline CDR1 reads SGHTA; CDR2 reads FQGNSA. The CDR3 runs 15 residues. Trimming took 4 bases from V and 0 from J, leaving 13 bases between them. CDR3 amino acids: CASSSTGTVSYEQYF. In nucleotides, the CDR3 is TGTGCCAGCAGCTCCACCGGGACGGTCTCCTACGAGCAGTACTTC.

The rearrangement uses TRBV18 and TRBJ1-5; 7 nucleotides align to TRBD1. With 0 bases clipped from V and 6 bases from J, the junction kept 17 bases outside the gene matches. Germline V gives CDR1 KGHSH, CDR2 LQKENI. The CDR3 contains 19 residues. The CDR3 reads CASSPPGVTGASSSQPQHF. The DNA of the CDR3 is TGTGCCAGCTCACCACCGGGGGTTACAGGGGCGAGTTCGAGTCAGCCCCAGCATTTT.

The chain is built from TRBV5-6 and TRBJ1-1; a possible D gene is TRBD1 (6 bases). The CDR3 has 15 residues. The V gene's germline CDR1 is SGHDT and CDR2 YYEEEE. V was shortened by 6 bases and J by 0 bases, with 15 bases between the two germline ends. CDR3 sequence reads: CASKIFDRLNTEAFF. The CDR3 DNA reads TGTGCCAGCAAGATTTTCGACAGGCTGAACACTGAAGCTTTCTTT.

The chain uses TRBV27 and TRBJ1-4; 7 bases align to TRBD1. This CDR3 comprises 15 residues. The germline gives CDR1 MNHEY, CDR2 SMNVEV (reference sequence). Trimming cost V 5 bases and J 7 bases; bases outside gene matches: 10. The CDR3: CASSGTQGRGEKLFF. The CDR3, as DNA: TGTGCCAGCAGTGGAACACAGGGGAGAGGTGAAAAACTGTTTTTT.

The chain uses TRBV18 and TRBJ1-6; D gene ambiguous. Germline-derived CDR1 and CDR2 are KGHSH and LQKENI. The CDR3 runs to 17 residues. The V end lost 2 bases, the J end lost 0 bases, and 11 bases lay between the germline ends. The CDR3 region is CASSPESGRSYNSPLHF. In DNA form, the CDR3 reads TGTGCCAGCTCACCAGAGTCAGGACGCTCCTATAATTCACCCCTCCACTTT.

V usage is TRBV6-2 or TRBV6-3 and J usage is TRBJ1-1; 7 bases are a match to TRBD1. J lost 0 bases, V lost 0 bases, and 4 bases had no gene match. This CDR3 spans 16 amino acids. Germline lookup yields CDR1 MNHEY and CDR2 SVGEGT. The CDR3 DNA is TGTGCCAGCAGTTACTCGACCGGGACAGTGAACACTGAAGCTTTCTTT. It encodes CASSYSTGTVNTEAFF.

V gene TRBV10-3 combines with J gene TRBJ1-1; tentative D call: TRBD1 (5 bases). The CDR3 runs 15 residues. V was shortened by 2 bases and J by 5 bases, with 15 bases between the two germline ends. The germline CDR1 and CDR2 sequences are ENHRY and SYGVKD. The CDR3 sequence: CAISERGARKTEAFF. CDR3 in DNA: TGTGCCATCAGTGAGAGGGGCGCGAGGAAGACTGAAGCTTTCTTT.

V gene TRBV30 combines with J gene TRBJ1-4; the D is unclear. Germline V gives CDR1 GTSNPN, CDR2 SVGIG (reference sequence). V lost 0 bases and J 7 bases, leaving 9 bases between the germline ends. The CDR3 totals 13 residues. In nucleotides, the CDR3 is TGTGCCTGGAGTGTAAAGGGTCGTGAAAAACTGTTTTTT. As protein: CAWSVKGREKLFF.